The next 5 T cell receptor beta chains were all read from a single sample in a study of blood T cell repertoires in COVID-19 (dated by TCRdb to the early 2020s). Receptor amplification or capture employed the immunoSEQ multiplex PCR assay. What TCRdb holds here is the immuneACCESS table cut down to in-frame rearrangements. Part of the clones is not present; checked against another copy, under half of the missing clones reflect an unresolved V gene, and the others are unexplained. This sample lists 400,000 or so clones; about nine tenths were detected once. Together, the top ten hold approximately 1.5% of the sample. Source material: peripheral blood. Receptors originate from a woman in her thirties or forties with COVID-19, enrolled during active disease.

This rearrangement joins TRBV3-1 (or the pseudogene TRBV3-2) to TRBJ1-2; D unclear. CDR3 length equals 17 residues. Germline values: CDR1 LGHDT, CDR2 YNNKEL (reference sequence). Trimming pared 1 base from V and 0 bases from J, leaving 15 bases between. As DNA, the CDR3 is TGTGCCAGCAGCCAAGGACTAGTCTCCTTGCCTAACTATGGCTACACCTTC. It is translated as CASSQGLVSLPNYGYTF.

The genes are TRBV6-5 and TRBJ1-5; 8 bases agree with TRBD1. Germline values: CDR1 MNHEY, CDR2 SVGAGI. J was trimmed by 3 bases and V by 6 bases; bases with no gene match: 7. This CDR3 is 15 amino acids long. The CDR3, as DNA: TGTGCCAGCAGAGCCGGGACAGGCCTCAATCAGCCCCAGCATTTT. Translation gives CASRAGTGLNQPQHF.

In this sample, this clone turned up once. The V call is TRBV27, the J call TRBJ2-3; TRBD2 matches at 10 bases. V shed 3 bases, J shed 3 bases, and the junction held 27 bases outside the gene matches. The CDR3 totals 23 residues. Germline CDR1 reads MNHEY; CDR2 reads SMNVEV (reference sequence). CDR3 residues: CASSLRGVWFLAGENIVTDTQYF. The CDR3 region has the DNA TGTGCCAGCAGTTTGAGAGGGGTCTGGTTCCTAGCGGGAGAGAATATAGTGACAGATACGCAGTATTTT.

V usage is TRBV28 and J usage is TRBJ2-1; 8 bases align to TRBD2. Germline V gene sequence: CDR1 MDHEN, CDR2 SYDVKM. V was clipped by 3 bases and J by 8 bases; unmatched bases: 9. CDR3 length: 15 residues. The CDR3 DNA reads as TGTGCCAGCAGTTTCGGGACTAGGGGGGTCGATGAGCAGTTCTTC. Amino acid sequence: CASSFGTRGVDEQFF.

The chain combines TRBV11-2 with TRBJ1-6, with TRBD1 matching 8 bases. Unmatched junction bases numbered 16, after V lost 2 bases and J lost 10 bases. This CDR3 spans 18 amino acids. CDR1 and CDR2 from the germline V gene are SGHAT and FQNNGV. The DNA of the CDR3 is TGTGCCAGCAGCTTACTCAGGACCGGACAGGGATGGAGATCACCCCTCCACTTT. Translation: CASSLLRTGQGWRSPLHF.